The present TCR beta chain was sequenced within a study of Ad26.COV2.S vaccination and SARS-CoV-2 variants. Study details: By the intramuscular route, Ad26.COV2.S was given once, or twice 56 days apart.

General study findings and limits: There was reportedly substantial breadth in spike-specific CD8+ and CD4+ T cell responses after vaccination. Comparable non-spike TCR breadth was observed in vaccine and placebo recipients.

CDR3 length: 15 amino acids. V lost 0 bases and J 8 bases, leaving 16 bases between the germline ends. In germline, CDR1 is LGHNA, CDR2 YSLEER. The repertoire was sequenced with immunoSEQ multiplex PCR; TCRdb's copy has only in-frame clones and lacks some. The repertoire holds 510,000 or so clones, with 87% as singletons. Treatment here: about 20 received Ad26.COV2.S at low or high dose, single or two shots; several received placebo; per-sample allocation not given. At day 63 after the first vaccine or placebo injection, samples were drawn. This clone was detected a few times. Its antigen is not known.

The J gene is TRBJ1-2, the V gene TRBV4-3; a possible D gene is TRBD1 (5 bases). Source: peripheral blood, taken in a trial of Ad26.COV2.S vaccine versus placebo. The receptor comes from a person between 18 and 60 years old who received the Ad26.COV2.S COVID-19 vaccine or a placebo. DNA for the CDR3: TGCGCCAGCAGCCAAGACGTTGCTGGGGCGGGGGGCTACACCTTC. This codes for CASSQDVAGAGGYTF.